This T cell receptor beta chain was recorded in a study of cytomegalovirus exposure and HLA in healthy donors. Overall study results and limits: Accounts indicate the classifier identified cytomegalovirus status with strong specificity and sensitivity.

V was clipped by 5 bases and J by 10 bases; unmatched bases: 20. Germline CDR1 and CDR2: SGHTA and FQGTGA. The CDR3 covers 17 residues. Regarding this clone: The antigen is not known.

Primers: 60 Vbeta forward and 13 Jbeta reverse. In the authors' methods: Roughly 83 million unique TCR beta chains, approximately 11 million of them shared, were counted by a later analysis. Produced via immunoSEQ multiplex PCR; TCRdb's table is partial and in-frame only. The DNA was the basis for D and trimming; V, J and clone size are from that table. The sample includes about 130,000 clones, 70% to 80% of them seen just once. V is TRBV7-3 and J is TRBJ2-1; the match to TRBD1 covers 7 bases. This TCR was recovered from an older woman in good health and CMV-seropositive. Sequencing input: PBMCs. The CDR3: CASSPRALGQPLSEQFF. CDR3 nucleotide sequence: TGTGCCAGCAGCCCTAGAGCTCTGGGACAGCCCCTTAGCGAGCAGTTCTTC. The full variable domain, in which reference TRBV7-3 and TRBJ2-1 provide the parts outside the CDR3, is GAGVSQTPSNKVTEKGKYVELRCDPISGHTALYWYRQSLGQGPEFLIYFQGTGAADDSGLPNDRFFAVRPEGSVSTLKIQRTERGDSAVYLCASSPRALGQPLSEQFFGPGTRLTVL.